This TCR beta chain was sequenced for a study of T cell repertoires in cytomegalovirus infection. Study-wide context: Indications of both CMV infection and matching HLA type were provided by public TCR beta signatures.

Whole-study results and caveats: Within the response measured ex vivo, HLA-C-restricted CMV-specific TCR beta clonotypes were dominant. Summed frequency of public TCR beta families distinguished CMV carriers with the relevant HLA.

CDR1 SGHVS and CDR2 FQNEAQ come from the germline V gene. The CDR3 length is 15 residues. V was clipped by 5 bases and J by 0 bases, with 12 bases between them. TCRdb re-analysed the reads in MiXCR, keeping a single row per CDR3 protein. The sample has roughly 200,000 distinct CDR3 sequences, approximately 17% seen once. This clonotype was counted only a few times. Its specificity is not known. The chain links TRBV7-8 to TRBJ2-3, with D perhaps TRBD1 or TRBD2 (6 bases each). Source material: CD8+ T cells from PBMCs. The clonotype comes from a human donor in good health (CMV status not recorded). Some clones in this sample may be carry-over from other donors' samples. The CDR3 region is CASSPRGPSTDTQYF. In DNA form, the CDR3 reads TGTGCCAGCAGCCCTCGGGGGCCGAGCACAGATACGCAGTATTTT.